This T cell receptor (beta chain) emerged from a study of blood T cell repertoires in COVID-19. Study details: There were acute and convalescent COVID-19 samples, and they came from the United States, Italy and Spain. T cells, B-cell-depleted T cells, or PBMCs supplied cDNA or gDNA.

Germline CDR1 SNHLY, CDR2 FYNNEI. The V gene end was trimmed by 2 bases and the J gene end by 7 bases; junction bases not matched to a gene: 5. The CDR3 totals 16 residues. The assay was immunoSEQ multiplex PCR, and TCRdb's table has in-frame clones only and misses some. This sample has under 200,000 clones, with approximately 90% found just once. The chain joins TRBV2 to TRBJ2-1; 13 nucleotides line up with TRBD2. The specimen sequenced was peripheral blood. The receptor was isolated from a man aged 50 to 60 with acute or convalescent COVID-19. The CDR3 DNA sequence: TGTGCCAGCAGTGAACGACTAGCGGGAGGTTTGAATGAGCAGTTCTTC. It translates to CASSERLAGGLNEQFF. The variable domain in full, completed from reference TRBV2 and TRBJ2-1, reads EPEVTQTPSHQVTQMGQEVILRCVPISNHLYFYWYRQILGQKVEFLVSFYNNEISEKSEIFDDQFSVERPDGSNFTLKIRSTKLEDSAMYFCASSERLAGGLNEQFFGPGTRLTVL.